Listed below are T cell receptor beta chains from one sample, sequenced in a study of cytomegalovirus exposure and HLA in healthy donors. Data came from immunoSEQ multiplex PCR; TCRdb stores just in-frame clones and leaves some out. There are roughly 230,000 clones in the sample; nearly 95% occur only once, and 1.7% lies in the top ten. Sequenced material: PBMCs. These receptors originate from a girl between 2 and 10 years old in good health and CMV-seronegative. Both conserved end residues are part of each CDR3. The D gene is left open where the match is weak. Expanded clones get a size class; other rows say once, few or many, or leave the size out.

CDR3 protein: CSADRRGTQYF
CDR3 DNA: TGCAGTGCTGACCGACGCGGGACTCAGTACTTC
J gene: TRBJ2-7
clone size: -
D gene: -
V gene: TRBV20-1

CDR3 protein: CASSTSSSSYNEQFF
CDR3 DNA: TGCGCCAGCAGTACTAGCTCTAGCTCCTACAATGAGCAGTTCTTC
J gene: TRBJ2-1
clone size: -
D gene: -
V gene: TRBV5-1

CDR3 protein: CASSTVTGRKDTEAFF
CDR3 DNA: TGTGCCAGTAGTACGGTTACAGGGAGAAAGGACACTGAAGCTTTCTTT
J gene: TRBJ1-1
clone size: -
D gene: -
V gene: TRBV19

CDR3 protein: CASSRDSQGQPQHF
CDR3 DNA: TGCGCCAGCAGCAGGGACAGTCAGGGTCAGCCCCAGCATTTT
J gene: TRBJ1-5
clone size: -
D gene: TRBD1
V gene: TRBV5-1

CDR3 protein: CASSSKLAGGGIYNEQFF
CDR3 DNA: TGTGCCAGCAGCTCAAAACTAGCGGGGGGGGGAATTTACAATGAGCAGTTCTTC
J gene: TRBJ2-1
clone size: -
D gene: TRBD2
V gene: TRBV7-9

CDR3 protein: CASSPVIAGWDEQFF
CDR3 DNA: TGTGCCAGCAGCCCGGTAATAGCGGGCTGGGATGAGCAGTTCTTC
J gene: TRBJ2-1
clone size: -
D gene: TRBD2
V gene: TRBV7-6

CDR3 protein: CASSLESSYEQYF
CDR3 DNA: TGTGCCAGCAGCTTAGAGAGTTCCTACGAGCAGTACTTC
J gene: TRBJ2-7
clone size: -
D gene: -
V gene: TRBV7-9

CDR3 protein: CASSTQGCGTEAFF
CDR3 DNA: TGTGCCAGTAGTACTCAGGGGTGTGGCACTGAAGCTTTCTTT
J gene: TRBJ1-1
clone size: -
D gene: -
V gene: TRBV19

CDR3 protein: CASTAISGQFNYGYTF
CDR3 DNA: TGTGCCAGTACTGCTATCAGCGGACAGTTCAACTATGGCTACACCTTC
J gene: TRBJ1-2
clone size: -
D gene: -
V gene: TRBV19

CDR3 protein: CASSLAPRYEQYF
CDR3 DNA: TGTGCCAGCAGCTTGGCCCCCCGGTACGAGCAGTACTTC
J gene: TRBJ2-7
clone size: -
D gene: -
V gene: TRBV5-6

CDR3 protein: CASSPGWPTHFSGANVLTF
CDR3 DNA: TGTGCCAGCAGTCCAGGGTGGCCCACTCACTTCTCTGGGGCCAACGTCCTGACTTTC
J gene: TRBJ2-6
clone size: -
D gene: -
V gene: TRBV27

CDR3 protein: CATSGQGNTEAFF
CDR3 DNA: TGTGCCACCTCCGGACAGGGCAACACTGAAGCTTTCTTT
J gene: TRBJ1-1
clone size: -
D gene: TRBD1
V gene: TRBV6-1

CDR3 protein: CATSRGLAVYTDTQYF
CDR3 DNA: TGTGCCACCAGCAGAGGACTAGCGGTCTACACAGATACGCAGTATTTT
J gene: TRBJ2-3
clone size: -
D gene: TRBD2
V gene: TRBV15

CDR3 protein: CASSYRTGGADQYF
CDR3 DNA: TGTGCCAGCAGTTACCGGACAGGGGGCGCCGATCAGTACTTC
J gene: TRBJ2-7
clone size: -
D gene: TRBD1
V gene: TRBV6-5

CDR3 protein: CASGQEARFSYEQYF
CDR3 DNA: TGTGCCAGCGGCCAAGAGGCGAGGTTCTCCTACGAGCAGTACTTC
J gene: TRBJ2-7
clone size: -
D gene: -
V gene: TRBV4-2

CDR3 protein: CASSQQGFVRELFF
CDR3 DNA: TGCGCCAGCAGCCAACAGGGGTTTGTGAGGGAGCTGTTTTTT
J gene: TRBJ2-2
clone size: -
D gene: -
V gene: TRBV4-1

CDR3 protein: CASRAPGTGPYEQYF
CDR3 DNA: TGTGCCAGTAGAGCTCCCGGGACAGGCCCCTACGAGCAGTACTTC
J gene: TRBJ2-7
clone size: -
D gene: TRBD1
V gene: TRBV19

CDR3 protein: CASSSRPLSTEAFF
CDR3 DNA: TGTGCCAGCAGCTCCAGGCCCCTTAGCACTGAAGCTTTCTTT
J gene: TRBJ1-1
clone size: -
D gene: -
V gene: TRBV13

CDR3 protein: CASSLPPGAKNIQYF
CDR3 DNA: TGTGCCAGCAGCCTTCCCCCGGGAGCCAAAAACATTCAGTACTTC
J gene: TRBJ2-4
clone size: -
D gene: -
V gene: TRBV11-2

CDR3 protein: CASSEDPSEGSYNEQFF
CDR3 DNA: TGTGCCAGCAGTGAGGACCCTTCTGAGGGATCCTACAATGAGCAGTTCTTC
J gene: TRBJ2-1
clone size: -
D gene: -
V gene: TRBV2

CDR3 protein: CASSSESNTGELFF
CDR3 DNA: TGTGCCAGCAGCTCGGAGTCTAACACCGGGGAGCTGTTTTTT
J gene: TRBJ2-2
clone size: once
D gene: -
V gene: TRBV11-3

CDR3 protein: CASSEAGLDTEAFF
CDR3 DNA: TGTGCCAGCAGTGAAGCAGGGTTAGACACTGAAGCTTTCTTT
J gene: TRBJ1-1
clone size: -
D gene: -
V gene: TRBV25-1

CDR3 protein: CATSGIGGAGYGYTF
CDR3 DNA: TGTGCCACCAGCGGCATAGGGGGCGCAGGCTATGGCTACACCTTC
J gene: TRBJ1-2
clone size: -
D gene: TRBD1
V gene: TRBV15

CDR3 protein: CASTQFRGYQPQHF
CDR3 DNA: TGTGCCAGTACTCAATTTAGGGGGTATCAGCCCCAGCATTTT
J gene: TRBJ1-5
clone size: once
D gene: -
V gene: TRBV19

CDR3 protein: CAWSTSGGAGWTGELFF
CDR3 DNA: TGTGCCTGGAGTACTAGCGGGGGGGCGGGGTGGACCGGGGAGCTGTTTTTT
J gene: TRBJ2-2
clone size: -
D gene: TRBD2
V gene: TRBV30

CDR3 protein: CASSFLGRVDTQYF
CDR3 DNA: TGTGCCAGCAGCTTCCTCGGGAGGGTAGATACGCAGTATTTT
J gene: TRBJ2-3
clone size: -
D gene: TRBD2
V gene: TRBV5-8

CDR3 protein: CSVETSRYEQYF
CDR3 DNA: TGCAGCGTTGAAACTAGCCGCTACGAGCAGTACTTC
J gene: TRBJ2-7
clone size: -
D gene: -
V gene: TRBV29-1

CDR3 protein: CASSRDRASYEQYF
CDR3 DNA: TGTGCCAGCAGCCGGGACAGGGCCTCCTACGAGCAGTACTTC
J gene: TRBJ2-7
clone size: -
D gene: TRBD1
V gene: TRBV7-2

CDR3 protein: CASSLGLAGAGYEQYF
CDR3 DNA: TGTGCCAGCAGCTTGGGACTAGCGGGAGCAGGATACGAGCAGTACTTC
J gene: TRBJ2-7
clone size: -
D gene: TRBD2
V gene: TRBV5-6

CDR3 protein: CASSISVPSTDTQYF
CDR3 DNA: TGTGCCAGTAGTATCTCCGTTCCTAGCACAGATACGCAGTATTTT
J gene: TRBJ2-3
clone size: -
D gene: -
V gene: TRBV19

CDR3 protein: CASSEVPGQSLEKLFF
CDR3 DNA: TGTGCCAGCAGTGAAGTGCCGGGACAGAGCCTTGAAAAACTGTTTTTT
J gene: TRBJ1-4
clone size: -
D gene: TRBD1
V gene: TRBV2

CDR3 protein: CASSFGRGGEQYF
CDR3 DNA: TGCGCCAGCTCCTTCGGGAGGGGAGGTGAGCAGTACTTC
J gene: TRBJ2-7
clone size: -
D gene: TRBD2
V gene: TRBV5-1

CDR3 protein: CSVRRTGGYSDTQYF
CDR3 DNA: TGCAGCGTACGCCGGACAGGGGGATATTCAGATACGCAGTATTTT
J gene: TRBJ2-3
clone size: -
D gene: TRBD1
V gene: TRBV29-1

CDR3 protein: CASSILTGDGELFF
CDR3 DNA: TGCGCCAGCAGCATCTTAACAGGGGACGGGGAGCTGTTTTTT
J gene: TRBJ2-2
clone size: -
D gene: TRBD1
V gene: TRBV5-1

CDR3 protein: CASSGTQGSAFF
CDR3 DNA: TGCGCCAGCAGTGGAACGCAGGGGTCAGCTTTCTTT
J gene: TRBJ1-1
clone size: -
D gene: -
V gene: TRBV10-1

CDR3 protein: CAWSQGQVGYTF
CDR3 DNA: TGTGCCTGGAGTCAGGGACAGGTTGGCTACACCTTC
J gene: TRBJ1-2
clone size: -
D gene: TRBD1
V gene: TRBV30

CDR3 protein: CASSSGRNTNEKLFF
CDR3 DNA: TGTGCCAGCAGCTCCGGGAGGAATACTAATGAAAAACTGTTTTTT
J gene: TRBJ1-4
clone size: -
D gene: -
V gene: TRBV7-9

CDR3 protein: CASSYGTGMNTEAFF
CDR3 DNA: TGTGCCAGCAGCTATGGGACAGGTATGAACACTGAAGCTTTCTTT
J gene: TRBJ1-1
clone size: -
D gene: TRBD1
V gene: TRBV5-4

CDR3 protein: CASSESLQMNYEQYF
CDR3 DNA: TGCGCCAGCAGTGAGTCGTTACAGATGAACTACGAGCAGTACTTC
J gene: TRBJ2-7
clone size: -
D gene: -
V gene: TRBV10-2

CDR3 protein: CSVVLAGQGDTGELFF
CDR3 DNA: TGCAGCGTTGTGTTGGCAGGACAGGGGGACACCGGGGAGCTGTTTTTT
J gene: TRBJ2-2
clone size: -
D gene: TRBD1
V gene: TRBV29-1

CDR3 protein: CAGGTGGRNTEAFF
CDR3 DNA: TGCGCCGGCGGGACAGGAGGTAGGAACACTGAAGCTTTCTTT
J gene: TRBJ1-1
clone size: -
D gene: TRBD1
V gene: TRBV5-1

CDR3 protein: CASSSGIEAFF
CDR3 DNA: TGTGCCAGCAGTTCAGGGATTGAAGCTTTCTTT
J gene: TRBJ1-1
clone size: -
D gene: -
V gene: TRBV6-5

CDR3 protein: CASSLGWAFADTQYF
CDR3 DNA: TGTGCCAGCAGCTTAGGTTGGGCGTTCGCAGATACGCAGTATTTT
J gene: TRBJ2-3
clone size: -
D gene: -
V gene: TRBV7-9

CDR3 protein: CASSYPTSGSYEQYF
CDR3 DNA: TGCGCCAGCAGCTACCCGACTAGCGGCAGCTACGAGCAGTACTTC
J gene: TRBJ2-7
clone size: -
D gene: TRBD2
V gene: TRBV5-1

CDR3 protein: CASSATGEGNEQFF
CDR3 DNA: TGTGCCAGCAGTGCCACGGGAGAGGGGAATGAGCAGTTCTTC
J gene: TRBJ2-1
clone size: -
D gene: -
V gene: TRBV6-5

CDR3 protein: CATSKAGTVGHEQYF
CDR3 DNA: TGTGCCACCAGCAAAGCCGGGACAGTCGGTCACGAGCAGTACTTC
J gene: TRBJ2-7
clone size: -
D gene: TRBD1
V gene: TRBV15